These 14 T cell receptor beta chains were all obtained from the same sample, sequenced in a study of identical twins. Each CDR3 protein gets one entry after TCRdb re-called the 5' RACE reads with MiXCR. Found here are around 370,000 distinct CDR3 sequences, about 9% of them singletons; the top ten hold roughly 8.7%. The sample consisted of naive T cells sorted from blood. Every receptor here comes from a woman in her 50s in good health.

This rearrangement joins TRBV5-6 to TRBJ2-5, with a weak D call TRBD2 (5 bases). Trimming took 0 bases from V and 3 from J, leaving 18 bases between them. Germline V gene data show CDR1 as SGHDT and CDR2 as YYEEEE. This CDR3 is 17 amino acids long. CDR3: CASSLVPSFQRKETQYF. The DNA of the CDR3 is TGTGCCAGCAGCTTGGTCCCCTCTTTCCAGCGGAAAGAGACCCAGTACTTC.

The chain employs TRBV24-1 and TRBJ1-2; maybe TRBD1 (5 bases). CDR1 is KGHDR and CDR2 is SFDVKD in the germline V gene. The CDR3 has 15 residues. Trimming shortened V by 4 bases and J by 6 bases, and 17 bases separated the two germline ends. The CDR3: CATSDPTHKTDGYTF. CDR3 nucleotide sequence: TGTGCCACCAGTGACCCAACTCATAAGACAGATGGCTACACCTTC.

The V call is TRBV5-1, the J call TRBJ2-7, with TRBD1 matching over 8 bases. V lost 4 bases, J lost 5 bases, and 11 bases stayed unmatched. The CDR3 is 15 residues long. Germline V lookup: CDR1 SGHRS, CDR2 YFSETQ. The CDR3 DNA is TGCGCCAGCAGCATAGGACAGGGTTCGTTCGACGAGCAGTACGTC. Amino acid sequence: CASSIGQGSFDEQYV.

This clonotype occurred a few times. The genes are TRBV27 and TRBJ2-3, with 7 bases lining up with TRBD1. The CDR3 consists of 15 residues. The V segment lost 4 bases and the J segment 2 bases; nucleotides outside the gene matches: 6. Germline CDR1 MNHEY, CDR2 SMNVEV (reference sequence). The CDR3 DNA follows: TGTGCCAGCAGTTCCACAGGGGATTCCACAGATACGCAGTATTTT. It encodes CASSSTGDSTDTQYF.

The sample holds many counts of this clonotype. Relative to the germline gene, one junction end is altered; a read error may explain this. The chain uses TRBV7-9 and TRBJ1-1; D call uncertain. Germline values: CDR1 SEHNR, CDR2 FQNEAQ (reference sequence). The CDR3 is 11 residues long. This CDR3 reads CASSSNTEAFF. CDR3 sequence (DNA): TGCGCCAGCAGCTCAAACACTGAAGCTTTCTTT.

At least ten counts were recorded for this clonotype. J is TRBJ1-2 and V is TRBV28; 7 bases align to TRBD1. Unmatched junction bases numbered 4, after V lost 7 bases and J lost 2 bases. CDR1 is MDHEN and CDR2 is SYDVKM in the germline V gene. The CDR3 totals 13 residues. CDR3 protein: CASTVTGNYGYTF. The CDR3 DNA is TGTGCCAGCACCGTGACAGGGAACTATGGCTACACCTTC.

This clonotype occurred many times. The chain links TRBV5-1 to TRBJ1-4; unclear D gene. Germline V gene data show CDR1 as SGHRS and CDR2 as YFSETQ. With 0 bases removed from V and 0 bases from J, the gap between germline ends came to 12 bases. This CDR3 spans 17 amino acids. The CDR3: CASSLGYLAATNEKLFF. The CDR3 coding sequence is TGCGCCAGCAGCTTGGGCTACCTGGCAGCAACTAATGAAAAACTGTTTTTT.

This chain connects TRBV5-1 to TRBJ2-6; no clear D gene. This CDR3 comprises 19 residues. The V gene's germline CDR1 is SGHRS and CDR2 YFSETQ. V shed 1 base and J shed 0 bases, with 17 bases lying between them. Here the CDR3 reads CASSLRVQRLFSGANVLTF. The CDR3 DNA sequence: TGCGCCAGCAGCTTGAGGGTTCAACGACTTTTCTCTGGGGCCAACGTCCTGACTTTC.

The CDR3 nucleotides read TGCAGTGCTACCCGGACTAGCGGCGAGCAGTACGTC. Translation: CSATRTSGEQYV. The V and J genes are TRBV20-1 and TRBJ2-7; TRBD2 matches 10 bases. The CDR3 spans 12 residues. V was clipped by 4 bases and J by 6 bases; unmatched bases: 3. CDR1 and CDR2 from the germline V gene are DFQATT and SNEGSKA (reference sequence).

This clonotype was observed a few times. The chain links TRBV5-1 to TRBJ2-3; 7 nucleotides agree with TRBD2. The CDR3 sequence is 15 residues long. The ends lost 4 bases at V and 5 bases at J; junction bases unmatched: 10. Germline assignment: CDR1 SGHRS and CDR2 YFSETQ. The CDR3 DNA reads TGCGCCAGCAGCGAGGGAAGCGGGGCAGGAGATACGCAGTATTTT. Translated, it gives CASSEGSGAGDTQYF.

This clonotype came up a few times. The CDR3 region is CASSYFPGSFTDTQYF. CDR3 DNA sequence: TGTGCCAGCAGTTACTTCCCCGGGTCGTTTACAGATACGCAGTATTTT. The chain uses TRBV6-5 and TRBJ2-3, with D hard to call. The CDR3 extends over 16 amino acids. V gave up 1 base and J gave up 3 bases, with 14 bases separating them. Germline V gives CDR1 MNHEY, CDR2 SVGAGI.

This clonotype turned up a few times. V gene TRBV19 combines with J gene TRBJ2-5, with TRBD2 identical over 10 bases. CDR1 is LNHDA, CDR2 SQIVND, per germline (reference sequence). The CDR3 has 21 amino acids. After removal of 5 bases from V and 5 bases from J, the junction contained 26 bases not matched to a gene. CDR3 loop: CASSVHRGASGSTVRLETQYF. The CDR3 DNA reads TGTGCCAGTAGTGTCCACCGGGGGGCTAGCGGGAGTACCGTGCGGTTGGAGACCCAGTACTTC.

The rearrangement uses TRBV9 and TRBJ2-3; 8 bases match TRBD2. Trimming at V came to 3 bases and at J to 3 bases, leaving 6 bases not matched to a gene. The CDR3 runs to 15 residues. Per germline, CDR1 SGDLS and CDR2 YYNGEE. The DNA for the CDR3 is TGTGCCAGCAGCGCGAGACTAGCGCGGACAGATACGCAGTATTTT. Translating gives CASSARLARTDTQYF.

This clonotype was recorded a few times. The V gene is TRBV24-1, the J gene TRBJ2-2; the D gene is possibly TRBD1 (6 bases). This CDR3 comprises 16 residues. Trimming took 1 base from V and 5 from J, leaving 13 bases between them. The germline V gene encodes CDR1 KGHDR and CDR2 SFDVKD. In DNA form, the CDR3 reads TGTGCCACCAGTGATTTACAGGGCGGTGAAACCGGGGAGCTGTTTTTT. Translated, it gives CATSDLQGGETGELFF.